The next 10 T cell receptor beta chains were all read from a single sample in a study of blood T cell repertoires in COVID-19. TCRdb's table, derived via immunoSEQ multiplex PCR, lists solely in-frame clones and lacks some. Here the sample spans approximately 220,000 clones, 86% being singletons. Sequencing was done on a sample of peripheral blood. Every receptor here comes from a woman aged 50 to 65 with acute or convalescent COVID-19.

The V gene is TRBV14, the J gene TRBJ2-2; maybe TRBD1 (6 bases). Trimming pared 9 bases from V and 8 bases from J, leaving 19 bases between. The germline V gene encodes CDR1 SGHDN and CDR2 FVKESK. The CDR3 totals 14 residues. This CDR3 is CARPGTGMSGELFF. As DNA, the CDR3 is TGTGCCAGACCCGGTACAGGGATGAGTGGGGAGCTGTTTTTT.

The CDR3 loop is CASSYWAGGHQETQYF. DNA of the CDR3: TGTGCCAGCAGTTATTGGGCAGGGGGCCACCAAGAGACCCAGTACTTC. The chain uses TRBV6-2 or TRBV6-3 and TRBJ2-5; 8 nucleotides match TRBD1. The junction had 6 bases not matched to a gene; V was cut back by 3 bases and J by 0 bases. The CDR3 runs to 16 residues. CDR1 and CDR2 from the germline V gene are MNHEY and SVGEGT.

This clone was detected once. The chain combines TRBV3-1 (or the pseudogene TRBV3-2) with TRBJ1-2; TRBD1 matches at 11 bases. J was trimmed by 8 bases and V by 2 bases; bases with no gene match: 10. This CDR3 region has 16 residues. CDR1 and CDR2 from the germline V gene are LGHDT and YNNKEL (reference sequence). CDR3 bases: TGTGCCAGCAGCCAAAATGGCGAAGGACAGGGGGCAGGCTACACCTTC. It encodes CASSQNGEGQGAGYTF.

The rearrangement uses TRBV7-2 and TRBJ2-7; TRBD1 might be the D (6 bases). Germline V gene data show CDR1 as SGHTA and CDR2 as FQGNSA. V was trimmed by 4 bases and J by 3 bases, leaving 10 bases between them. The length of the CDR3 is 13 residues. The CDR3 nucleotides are TGTGCCAGCAGCTGGGGACACCGCTACGAGCAGTACTTC. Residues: CASSWGHRYEQYF.

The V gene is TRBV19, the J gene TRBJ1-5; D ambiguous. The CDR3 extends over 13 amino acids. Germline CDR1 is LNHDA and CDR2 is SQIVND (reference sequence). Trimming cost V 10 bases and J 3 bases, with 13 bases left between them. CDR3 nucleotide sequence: TGTGCCACCCAGGCGGGCCTCAATCAGCCCCAGCATTTT. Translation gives CATQAGLNQPQHF.

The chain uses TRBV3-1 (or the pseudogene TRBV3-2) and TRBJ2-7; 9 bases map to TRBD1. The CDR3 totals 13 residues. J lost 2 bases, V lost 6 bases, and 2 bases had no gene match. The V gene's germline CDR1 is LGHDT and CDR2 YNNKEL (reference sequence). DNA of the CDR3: TGTGCCAGCAGGGGACAGGGCACCTACGAGCAGTACTTC. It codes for CASRGQGTYEQYF.

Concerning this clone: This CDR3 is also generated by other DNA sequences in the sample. This CDR3 reads CASSLSSNQPQHF. The CDR3 nucleotides read TGTGCCAGCAGTTTATCGAGCAATCAGCCCCAGCATTTT. The chain has TRBV12-3 or TRBV12-4 and TRBJ1-5; D not certain. V lost 2 bases and J 1 base, leaving 3 bases between the germline ends. CDR3 size: 13 residues.

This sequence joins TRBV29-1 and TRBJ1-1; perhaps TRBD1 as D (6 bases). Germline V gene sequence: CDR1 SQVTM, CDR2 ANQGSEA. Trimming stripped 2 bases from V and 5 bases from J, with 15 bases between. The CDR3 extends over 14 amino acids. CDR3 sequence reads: CSVELGGVGTEAFF. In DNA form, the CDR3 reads TGCAGCGTTGAATTAGGGGGGGTCGGGACTGAAGCTTTCTTT.

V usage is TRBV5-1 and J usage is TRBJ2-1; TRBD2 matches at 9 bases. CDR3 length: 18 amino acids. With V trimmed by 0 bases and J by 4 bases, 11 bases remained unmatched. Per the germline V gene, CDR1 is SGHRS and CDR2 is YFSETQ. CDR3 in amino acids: CASSLVRASGTGYNEQFF. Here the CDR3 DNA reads TGCGCCAGCAGCTTGGTTCGGGCTAGCGGGACGGGTTACAATGAGCAGTTCTTC.

CDR3 nucleotides: TGTGCCAGTAGTATAGATCGTAACCGCGGAGGCTACACCTTC. Amino acids: CASSIDRNRGGYTF. The V call is TRBV19, the J call TRBJ1-2; D unclear. Germline lookup yields CDR1 LNHDA and CDR2 SQIVND (reference sequence). This CDR3 spans 14 amino acids. With 0 bases removed from V and 8 bases from J, the gap between germline ends came to 13 bases.